One and the same sample provided the 3 T cell receptor beta chains below, sequenced in a study of blood T cell repertoires in COVID-19. Produced via immunoSEQ multiplex PCR; TCRdb's table is partial and in-frame only. The sample holds 80,000 to 100,000 clones, about 90% seen once. The material sequenced was peripheral blood. The receptors stem from a human donor with active COVID-19. The donor label of this sample is uncertain.

This clone has just one count. V gene TRBV27 combines with J gene TRBJ2-2, with 8 bases lining up with TRBD2. Germline lookup yields CDR1 MNHEY and CDR2 SMNVEV (reference sequence). V lost 11 bases, J lost 3 bases, and 20 bases stayed unmatched. This CDR3 is built from 18 residues. Here the CDR3 reads CARNPGGAGVGYTGELFF. In DNA form, the CDR3 reads TGTGCCCGCAACCCCGGGGGGGCGGGGGTTGGGTACACCGGGGAGCTGTTTTTT.

The CDR3 bases are TGTGCCAGCAGTGACTCGGCAGGGGTCTACGAGCAGTACTTC. Translating gives CASSDSAGVYEQYF. This rearrangement joins TRBV6-4 to TRBJ2-7; perhaps TRBD1 as D (6 bases). This CDR3 region has 14 residues. From germline, CDR1 is MRHNA and CDR2 SNTAGT. Deletions cut 0 bases from V and 3 bases from J, with 9 bases between.

The chain recombines TRBV11-2 with TRBJ1-2, with D unresolved. CDR1 and CDR2 from the germline V gene are SGHAT and FQNNGV. The CDR3 spans 16 residues. V lost 0 bases and J 4 bases, leaving 15 bases between the germline ends. CDR3 coding DNA: TGTGCCAGCAGCTTAGATCATGGCAGGATCCGCTATGGCTACACCTTC. It is translated as CASSLDHGRIRYGYTF.